Listed below are T cell receptor beta chains from one sample, sequenced in a study of vaccination and CD4 T cells after COVID-19. TCRdb reprocessed the PCR reads via MiXCR and lists one record per CDR3 protein. This sample yields just over 20,000 distinct CDR3 sequences, of which about 60% are seen a single time; around 1.1% belongs to the top ten. Source: CD4+ T cells from blood, taken before SARS-CoV-2 vaccination. Receptors originate from a human donor who had recovered from COVID-19. The CDR3 runs from the conserved cysteine through the conserved F or W. D genes are given only for firm matches. Clone sizes are given selectively: once, few, many, or a class where the clone is expanded.

V gene	clone size	J gene	D gene	CDR3 DNA	CDR3 protein
TRBV7-2	NA	TRBJ1-6	NA	TGTGCCAGCAGCTTGGCACACTCAAATTCACCCCTCCACTTT	CASSLAHSNSPLHF
TRBV20-1	NA	TRBJ1-5	TRBD1	TGCAGTGCTAAGAGGTCGCCGGGGACAGCTAGATTAAATAGCAATCAGCCCCAGCATTTT	CSAKRSPGTARLNSNQPQHF
TRBV6-5	NA	TRBJ2-5	NA	TGTGCCAGCAGTTACGCGAGACCTCTGCTAGAGGAGACCCAGTACTTC	CASSYARPLLEETQYF
TRBV6-5	NA	TRBJ2-3	TRBD2	TGTGCCAGCAGTTACTCCAGCAGCGGGAGGACAGATACGCAGTATTTT	CASSYSSSGRTDTQYF
TRBV11-3	NA	TRBJ2-1	NA	TGTGCCAGCAGCTTACTAGCGACTACTGACAATGAGCAGTTCTTC	CASSLLATTDNEQFF
TRBV20-1	NA	TRBJ2-7	TRBD2	TGCAGTGCTAGAGCTCAACCCGGGACTAGCGGTTTCTACGAGCAGTACTTC	CSARAQPGTSGFYEQYF
TRBV2	NA	TRBJ2-2	NA	TGTGCCAGCAGCGAACGACAGGGAGGCACCGGGGAGCTGTTTTTT	CASSERQGGTGELFF
TRBV5-4	NA	TRBJ1-2	NA	TGTGCCAGCAGCCCATGGGGGTCGCACTATGGCTACACCTTC	CASSPWGSHYGYTF
TRBV7-2	NA	TRBJ2-5	NA	TGTGCCAGCAGCCGAGGGGGGAAGGATAAGGAGACCCAGTACTTC	CASSRGGKDKETQYF
TRBV5-4	NA	TRBJ2-5	TRBD2	TGTGCCAGCAGCGAAGGGACTAGCGGAAACCAAGAGACCCAGTACTTC	CASSEGTSGNQETQYF
TRBV6-1	NA	TRBJ2-3	NA	TGTGCCAGCAGCCTACGACAGAGCACAGATACGCAGTATTTT	CASSLRQSTDTQYF
TRBV7-3	few	TRBJ2-7	TRBD2	TGTGCCAGCAGCTTACTAGCGGGAGGATTCGAGCAGTACTTC	CASSLLAGGFEQYF
TRBV6-5	few	TRBJ1-3	NA	TGTGCCAGCAGTTACCCCGGGACGGGTGGAAACACCATATATTTT	CASSYPGTGGNTIYF
TRBV20-1	few	TRBJ2-3	NA	TGCAGTGCTAATCCCACCCCGACTAAAACTAACACAGATACGCAGTATTTT	CSANPTPTKTNTDTQYF
TRBV6-2/TRBV6-3	once	TRBJ2-7	TRBD1	TGTGCCAGCGTCTTGACAGGGACCTACGAGCAGTACTTC	CASVLTGTYEQYF
TRBV5-1	NA	TRBJ1-2	NA	TGCGCCAGCAGCTTGTACAGGCCCGCAAACTATGGCTACACCTTC	CASSLYRPANYGYTF
TRBV7-9	NA	TRBJ2-7	TRBD1	TGTGCCAGCAGCTTAGGGGGGTTAGGACAGGGACTCCAAGAGGGCGTTTACGAGCAGTACTTC	CASSLGGLGQGLQEGVYEQYF
TRBV28	NA	TRBJ1-2	NA	TGTGCCAGCCACGCATCCTCTAGGTATGGCTACACCTTC	CASHASSRYGYTF
TRBV11-3	few	TRBJ2-2	TRBD2	TGTGCCAGCAGCTTAGCGGGAGGGACCGGGGAGCTGTTTTTT	CASSLAGGTGELFF
TRBV6-1	NA	TRBJ1-6	TRBD1	TGTGCCAGCACAATTACGTCCCGGACAGGGACATCTCCCCTCCACTTT	CASTITSRTGTSPLHF
TRBV5-6	once	TRBJ1-2	NA	TGTGCCAGCAGCTCGGATCGGGGTAACTATGGCCACACCTTC	CASSSDRGNYGHTF
TRBV19	NA	TRBJ1-4	NA	TGTGCCAGTATCTCTACAGGAGCTAATGAAAAACTGTTTTTT	CASISTGANEKLFF
TRBV3-1	NA	TRBJ2-2	NA	TGTGCCAGCAGCCAAGAGCGTCTAGTCGGGGAGCTGTTTTTT	CASSQERLVGELFF
TRBV14	NA	TRBJ1-6	TRBD1	TGTGCCAGCAGCCGGTCGACAGGGGGTAGTTATTCACCCCTCCACTTT	CASSRSTGGSYSPLHF
TRBV7-2	NA	TRBJ2-3	TRBD2	TGTGCCAGCAGCTTAGAAGTAGCGGGGACCTCCCGGTATTTT	CASSLEVAGTSRYF
TRBV6-5	NA	TRBJ2-7	TRBD2	TGTGCCAGCAGTTACTCGACGGGACTAGCGGGAGGCTCCTACGAGCAGTACTTC	CASSYSTGLAGGSYEQYF
TRBV20-1	few	TRBJ1-1	TRBD1	TGCAGTGCTCGGACAGGGAACACTGAAGCTTTCTTT	CSARTGNTEAFF
TRBV20-1	few	TRBJ2-1	TRBD2	TGCAGTGCTATTTTAGGACTAGCGGGATCTGAGCAGTTCTTC	CSAILGLAGSEQFF
TRBV28	NA	TRBJ2-7	NA	TGTGCCAGCAGTTCTCCGTACTACGAGCAGTACTTC	CASSSPYYEQYF
TRBV25-1	few	TRBJ2-3	NA	TGTGCCAGCAGAGCGGTAGGGGAGAGGACAGATACGCAGTATTTT	CASRAVGERTDTQYF
TRBV2	NA	TRBJ2-4	TRBD2	TGTGCCAGCAGTGTAGGACTAGCGGGAGATCTTAGGAACATTCAGTACTTC	CASSVGLAGDLRNIQYF
TRBV6-1	NA	TRBJ1-5	NA	TGTGCCAGCAGCAACCGGGGGGGTAATCGGCCCCAGCATTTT	CASSNRGGNRPQHF
TRBV7-6	NA	TRBJ1-6	TRBD1	TGTGCCAGCAGCCTAGATCCTCCCGGGACAGGGGGCTCACCCCTCCACTTT	CASSLDPPGTGGSPLHF
TRBV15	NA	TRBJ1-5	NA	TGTGCCACCAGCAGAGATCAACAGGGACGTCAGCCCCAGCATTTT	CATSRDQQGRQPQHF
TRBV20-1	NA	TRBJ1-1	NA	TGCAGTGCTAGAACGGACGGGGAAGCTTTCTTT	CSARTDGEAFF
TRBV7-9	NA	TRBJ2-7	NA	TGTGCCAGCAGCCTGCAGGACGTCTACGAGCAGTACTTC	CASSLQDVYEQYF
TRBV20-1	few	TRBJ2-7	NA	TGCAGTGCTAGAGATCTTGGCCCGCAGGGGCCGACCTACGAGCAGTACTTC	CSARDLGPQGPTYEQYF
TRBV25-1	NA	TRBJ2-7	NA	TGTGCCAGCATTGGAAAGTACGAGCAGTACTTC	CASIGKYEQYF
TRBV20-1	NA	TRBJ1-5	NA	TGCAGTGCCAGGTGGGAGGGAATGAAGCCCCAGCATTTT	CSARWEGMKPQHF
TRBV20-1	NA	TRBJ2-5	NA	TGCAGTGCTATTTGGGCAGAAAAAGAGACCCAGTACTTC	CSAIWAEKETQYF
TRBV20-1	once	TRBJ2-3	TRBD1	TGCAGTGCTAGAGTCCAGGGGGCGTATACGCAGTATTTT	CSARVQGAYTQYF
TRBV7-2	NA	TRBJ1-1	NA	TGTGCCAGCAGCTTAGCCCCACGGTCTGAAGCTTTCTTT	CASSLAPRSEAFF
TRBV7-8	few	TRBJ1-5	NA	TGTGCCAGCAGCAGCGACACTCATCAGCCCCAGCATTTT	CASSSDTHQPQHF
TRBV10-1	NA	TRBJ2-3	NA	TGCGCCAGCAGTGCGTACGGCACAGATACGCAGTATTTT	CASSAYGTDTQYF
TRBV20-1	few	TRBJ2-2	TRBD2	TGCAGTGCAGTTTTAGCGGGGGGCACCGGGGAGCTGTTTTTT	CSAVLAGGTGELFF
TRBV24-1	NA	TRBJ2-5	TRBD1	TGTGCCACCAGTGAGAAGGGGGCCGGGGAGACCCAGTACTTC	CATSEKGAGETQYF